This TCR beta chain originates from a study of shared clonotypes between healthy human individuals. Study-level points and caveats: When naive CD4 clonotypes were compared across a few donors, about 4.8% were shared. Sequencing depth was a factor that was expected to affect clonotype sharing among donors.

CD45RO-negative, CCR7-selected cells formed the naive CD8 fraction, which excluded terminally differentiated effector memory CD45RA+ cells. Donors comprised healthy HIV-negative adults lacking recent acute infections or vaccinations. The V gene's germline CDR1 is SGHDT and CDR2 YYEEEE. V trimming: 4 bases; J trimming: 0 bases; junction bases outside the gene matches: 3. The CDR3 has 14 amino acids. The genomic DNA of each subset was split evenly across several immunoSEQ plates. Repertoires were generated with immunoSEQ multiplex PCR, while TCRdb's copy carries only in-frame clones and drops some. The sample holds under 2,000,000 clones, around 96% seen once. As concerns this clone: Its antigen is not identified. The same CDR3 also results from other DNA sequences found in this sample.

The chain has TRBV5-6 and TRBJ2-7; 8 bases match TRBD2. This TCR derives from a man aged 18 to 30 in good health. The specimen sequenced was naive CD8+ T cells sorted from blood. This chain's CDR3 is CASSLSGNSYEQYF. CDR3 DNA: TGTGCCAGCAGCCTTAGCGGGAACTCCTACGAGCAGTACTTC.